This T cell receptor (beta chain) comes out of a study of blood T cell repertoires in COVID-19. Turning to the study itself: PBMCs, B-cell-depleted T cells, or T cells provided the cDNA or gDNA that made up the material.

Original handling: Amplification of reference gene primers provided the estimated nucleated cell counts. TCRdb's copy holds only in-frame clones and misses some; the assay was immunoSEQ multiplex PCR. V and J calls plus clone size are reproduced from that table; the DNA served to infer D and trimming. This sample has over 100,000 clones, with approximately 78% found just once. This clonotype was obtained from a man between 70 and 80 years old with acute or convalescent COVID-19. Sample: peripheral blood.

The CDR3 DNA reads TGTGCCACCAGCAGAAATTTAGCGGGAGGGGTATCCTACGAGCAGTACTTC. Its protein is CATSRNLAGGVSYEQYF. The chain couples TRBV15 to TRBJ2-7; 11 nucleotides line up with TRBD2. Germline V lookup: CDR1 LNHNV, CDR2 YYDKDF (reference sequence). The CDR3 sequence is 17 residues long. V lost 2 bases and J lost 1; bases outside the gene matches: 7.